These T cell receptor beta chains were read from a single sample in a study of T-cell memory formation after mild COVID-19. MiXCR, run by TCRdb on the 5' RACE reads, gives a single entry per CDR3 protein. This sample has about 84,000 distinct CDR3 sequences, with around 14% found just once. The material sequenced was PBMCs or a T cell subset sorted from them (not recorded which). The source is an adult woman who had mild COVID-19 (a few samples of this study predate the infection). Cell type and time point are not known. Both conserved end residues are part of each CDR3. D genes are given only for firm matches. Size is omitted from some rows. Given values are once, few, many or a class for expanded clones.

clone size,J gene,V gene,D gene,CDR3 DNA,CDR3 protein
few,TRBJ1-1,TRBV9,-,TGTGCCAGCAGCGTCGACGAACGGGCTGAAGCTTTCTTT,CASSVDERAEAFF
few,TRBJ2-7,TRBV10-3,-,TGTGCCATCAGTGAGTTGACACCCTACGAGCAGTACTTC,CAISELTPYEQYF
-,TRBJ2-1,TRBV27,TRBD2,TGTGCCAGCACTATAGCGGGAGGATACAATGAGCAGTTCTTC,CASTIAGGYNEQFF
-,TRBJ1-5,TRBV7-6,-,TGTGCCAGCAGCTTAGGGGCGAGATGGGGACCTTATAGCAATCAGCCCCAGCATTTT,CASSLGARWGPYSNQPQHF
few,TRBJ2-1,TRBV4-3,TRBD2,TGCGCCACTTCGACTAGCGGGGGGTACAATGAGCAGTTCTTC,CATSTSGGYNEQFF
-,TRBJ2-2,TRBV9,-,TGTGCCAGCAGCGTAGGAGGGGCGGACGGGGAGCTGTTTTTT,CASSVGGADGELFF
many,TRBJ2-7,TRBV6-2/TRBV6-3,-,TGTGCCAGCAGCCCCGGACAGAGCTCCTACGAGCAGTACTTC,CASSPGQSSYEQYF
-,TRBJ1-1,TRBV5-1,-,TGCGCCAGCAGCTTGAGAAGTTCAACAGGGATCGGAAACACTGAAGCTTTCTTT,CASSLRSSTGIGNTEAFF
few,TRBJ2-1,TRBV5-5,-,TGTGCCAGCAGCTGGATGCCGGCCGGGGACAATGAGCAGTTCTTC,CASSWMPAGDNEQFF
many,TRBJ2-3,TRBV7-6,-,TGTGCCAGCAGCTCCGGACTCGGCACAGATACGCAGTATTTT,CASSSGLGTDTQYF
-,TRBJ2-1,TRBV6-6,TRBD2,TGTGCCAGCAGTTACGATTTGACTAGCGGGAGGGCCGATTTCAATGAGCAGTTCTTC,CASSYDLTSGRADFNEQFF
-,TRBJ2-7,TRBV7-2,TRBD2,TGTGCCAGCAGCCCCGGGGGGGGGCGAGGCGAGCAGTACTTC,CASSPGGGRGEQYF
few,TRBJ1-2,TRBV7-9,TRBD1,TGTGCCAGCAGCTCCAGGACAGGGGACGGCTACACCTTC,CASSSRTGDGYTF
few,TRBJ1-4,TRBV14,TRBD1,TGTGCCAGCAGCTCCCACAGGGGTCTAAATGAAAAACTGTTTTTT,CASSSHRGLNEKLFF
-,TRBJ2-1,TRBV10-3,-,TGTGCCATCTCGGCAGGGAACTACAATGAGCAGTTCTTC,CAISAGNYNEQFF
few,TRBJ2-7,TRBV12-3/TRBV12-4,TRBD1,TGTGCCAGCACCTCGGGACAGGGCCCCTACGAGCAGTACTTC,CASTSGQGPYEQYF
-,TRBJ2-1,TRBV6-2/TRBV6-3,-,TGTGCCAGCAGTTACTCGGGCTACAGGGAATACAATGAGCAGTTCTTC,CASSYSGYREYNEQFF
-,TRBJ2-7,TRBV9,-,TGTGCCAGCAGCGTAGTCCCGGACTACGAGCAGTACTTC,CASSVVPDYEQYF
-,TRBJ2-5,TRBV6-2/TRBV6-3,-,TGTGCCAGCGGAAATAGTTGGGGAAAAGAGACCCAGTACTTC,CASGNSWGKETQYF
many,TRBJ2-1,TRBV5-1,-,TGCGCCAGCAGCCTTGATCCGGACTCCTACAATGAGCAGTTCTTC,CASSLDPDSYNEQFF
-,TRBJ2-5,TRBV5-6,-,TGTGCCAGCAGCTGGGGTTGGGGAAACCAAGAGACCCAGTACTTC,CASSWGWGNQETQYF
-,TRBJ2-3,TRBV27,-,TGTGCCAGCAGTCCCTTATTGGAGGCTGCAGATACGCAGTATTTT,CASSPLLEAADTQYF
few,TRBJ2-7,TRBV19,-,TGTGCCAGTAGTTCCCGGGGGCTGGACGAGCAGTACTTC,CASSSRGLDEQYF
few,TRBJ2-7,TRBV4-2,-,TGTGCCAGCAGCCAAGAGAGTCAAATCTCCTACGAGCAGTACTTC,CASSQESQISYEQYF
-,TRBJ2-7,TRBV5-1,-,TGCGCCAGCAGCTTGGCCGGTGGGGTAGGAGAGATGGACGAGCAGTACTTC,CASSLAGGVGEMDEQYF
-,TRBJ2-2,TRBV20-1,-,TGCAGTGCCGCCACCCTCAGGGGCCGGGAGCTGTTTTTT,CSAATLRGRELFF
-,TRBJ1-2,TRBV4-1,-,TGCGCCAGCAGCCAAGATTTTGAGCTGCGGGCTCCTGAGGGCTACACCTTC,CASSQDFELRAPEGYTF
few,TRBJ2-6,TRBV11-2,TRBD1,TGTGCCAGCAGCTTAACCCCGGGACAGACAAGCTCTGGGGCCAACGTCCTGACTTTC,CASSLTPGQTSSGANVLTF
-,TRBJ1-1,TRBV20-1,-,TGCAGTGCTAGAGTGGTGGGGGCCCTGAACACTGAAGCTTTCTTT,CSARVVGALNTEAFF
few,TRBJ2-5,TRBV12-3/TRBV12-4,-,TGTGCCAGCAGTCCTGGCGGTCGGACCCAGTACTTC,CASSPGGRTQYF
few,TRBJ2-1,TRBV20-1,TRBD1,TGCAGTGCCCCGGGACAGGCCTACAATGAGCAGTTCTTC,CSAPGQAYNEQFF
-,TRBJ2-3,TRBV11-2,-,TGTGCCAGCAGCTTCGAAGATACGCAGTATTTT,CASSFEDTQYF
few,TRBJ2-5,TRBV4-1,TRBD2,TGCGCCAGCAGCCAAGAGGCTAGCGGGGGGGGTAACCAAGAGACCCAGTACTTC,CASSQEASGGGNQETQYF
-,TRBJ2-7,TRBV5-6,-,TGTGCCAGCAGCTTGGCCCTAGTGACAGGATTAACCTACGAGCAGTACTTC,CASSLALVTGLTYEQYF
few,TRBJ2-3,TRBV14,-,TGTGCCAGCAGCCATGCGGAGACCCCCACAGATACGCAGTATTTT,CASSHAETPTDTQYF
-,TRBJ2-3,TRBV9,-,TGTGCCAGCAGCGTAGAAGGATCACCCACAGATACGCAGTATTTT,CASSVEGSPTDTQYF
-,TRBJ2-1,TRBV20-1,-,TGCAGTGCTAGAGATGAATCCGCGGCGCTTACATACAATGAGCAGTTCTTC,CSARDESAALTYNEQFF
many,TRBJ2-7,TRBV9,-,TGTGCCAGCAGCGTAGATCTGGCAGACGAGCAGTACTTC,CASSVDLADEQYF
-,TRBJ2-2,TRBV4-2,-,TGTGCCAGCGGAGATAGCGTTACCGGGGAGCTGTTTTTT,CASGDSVTGELFF
-,TRBJ2-1,TRBV9,-,TGTGCCAGCAGCGTAGGGCTAGCGTCTGAGCAGTTCTTC,CASSVGLASEQFF
-,TRBJ1-5,TRBV15,-,TGTGCCACCAGCAGGACAGGCAATCAGCCCCAGCATTTT,CATSRTGNQPQHF
-,TRBJ2-2,TRBV2,-,TGTGCCAGCAGCAGACGTAAGACCGGGGAGCTGTTTTTT,CASSRRKTGELFF
-,TRBJ2-1,TRBV5-6,TRBD1,TGTGCCAGCAGTTATCGGGACAGCTACAATGAGCAGTTCTTC,CASSYRDSYNEQFF
many,TRBJ2-7,TRBV20-1,TRBD2,TGCAGTGCAAGAGGGACTAGCGGCTACGAGCAGTACTTC,CSARGTSGYEQYF
-,TRBJ2-3,TRBV4-2,-,TGTGCCAGCAGCCAAGGATTGGCCCAGGCAGCCCCTGGCACAGATACGCAGTATTTT,CASSQGLAQAAPGTDTQYF
-,TRBJ2-7,TRBV11-2,-,TGTGCCAGCAGCTTCTCAACTGACGAGCAGTACTTC,CASSFSTDEQYF
few,TRBJ2-5,TRBV25-1,-,TGTGCCAGCAGTGAGGACACATTACAAGAGACCCAGTACTTC,CASSEDTLQETQYF
-,TRBJ1-2,TRBV27,-,TGTGCCAGCAGTTTGACGGGGCTCTATGGCTACACCTTC,CASSLTGLYGYTF
few,TRBJ2-3,TRBV15,-,TGTGCCACCAGCAGAGGGGGACCCGCCGCCGTGGATACGCAGTATTTT,CATSRGGPAAVDTQYF
few,TRBJ2-3,TRBV7-9,TRBD2,TGTGCCAGCAGCTTACGGGGGGGCACAGATACGCAGTATTTT,CASSLRGGTDTQYF
-,TRBJ2-3,TRBV6-6,TRBD2,TGTGCCAGCAGTTACGCCGGGACTAGCGGCTCGGGGGGAGATACGCAGTATTTT,CASSYAGTSGSGGDTQYF
many,TRBJ1-1,TRBV7-9,-,TGTGCCAGCAGCTTAGAAGGGTGGACTGAAGCTTTCTTT,CASSLEGWTEAFF
-,TRBJ2-7,TRBV7-6,TRBD2,TGTGCCAGCAGCTCGCTAGCGGGAGGGCGCGAGCAGTACTTC,CASSSLAGGREQYF
few,TRBJ2-7,TRBV12-3/TRBV12-4,TRBD2,TGTGCCAGCAGTCTCACTAGCGGGAGTCCCAACGAGCAGTACTTC,CASSLTSGSPNEQYF
-,TRBJ2-7,TRBV5-5,TRBD1,TGTGCCAGCAGCGGTGGGACAGGCCCTGAGCAGTACTTC,CASSGGTGPEQYF
many,TRBJ1-5,TRBV19,-,TGTGCCAGTAGTATTAGGGGGACCTTTTATAGCAATCAGCCCCAGCATTTT,CASSIRGTFYSNQPQHF